This paragraph covers one T cell receptor (beta chain) sequence. Its target is unknown. Trimming took off 0 bases at V and 6 bases at J, with 16 bases between the two ends. Germline-derived CDR1 and CDR2 are SGHDT and YYEEEE. The CDR3 loop spans 15 amino acids. Exclusion applied to patients with autoimmune disease history or systemic immunosuppression. The data originate from a study of OX40 agonist ivuxolimab in advanced cancers. Study information: With ivuxolimab, an agonistic anti-OX40 (CD134) antibody, patients were treated. Whole-study results and caveats: Nonresponders included some who also had low normalized T-cell clonal expansion. At 0.1 to 3.0 mg/kg, clonal expansion of CD4+ and CD8+ blood T cells had occurred by week 6.

This table comes from immunoSEQ multiplex PCR, and its TCRdb copy is limited to in-frame clones, with some not included. Of around 68,000 clones listed, 85% were seen once; the top ten hold roughly a sixth. This specimen was CD4+ or CD8+ T cells sorted from blood, taken in a trial of the OX40 agonist ivuxolimab. J is TRBJ2-7 and V is TRBV5-6; TRBD1 is a possible D gene (6 bases). This receptor was taken from an adult with an advanced solid tumor such as melanoma, head and neck, liver or kidney cancer. The CDR3 bases are TGTGCCAGCAGCTTGGACAGGGCTTACCCGGGCGAGCAGTACTTC. Its translation is CASSLDRAYPGEQYF.